This TCR beta chain was recovered during a study of shared clonotypes between healthy human individuals. About the research overall: Ranging from 18 to 49 in age, donors were two women and three men.

Among the donors, all were Caucasian adults who lived in Nashville, Tennessee. A CD45RA-negative memory subset and a CD45RA+ naive subset were separated from the CD4+ cells. Libraries were prepared by immunoSEQ multiplex PCR; TCRdb keeps only in-frame clonotypes and omits some of them. Of millions of clones detected, roughly 94% appear once; the ten largest clones hold 0.1% to 0.15%. Germline V lookup: CDR1 MNHNS, CDR2 SASEGT. The CDR3 loop spans 14 amino acids. V trimming: 5 bases; J trimming: 7 bases; junction bases outside the gene matches: 9. This rearrangement joins TRBV6-1 to TRBJ1-1; 8 nucleotides match TRBD1. This clonotype originated in a man aged 18 to 30 in good health. The sequenced material came from naive CD4+ T cells sorted from blood. Noted subset: CD45RA+ positively selected. CDR3 protein: CASSLDRGGGEAFF. In nucleotides, the CDR3 is TGTGCCAGCAGTCTCGACAGGGGCGGGGGTGAAGCTTTCTTT.